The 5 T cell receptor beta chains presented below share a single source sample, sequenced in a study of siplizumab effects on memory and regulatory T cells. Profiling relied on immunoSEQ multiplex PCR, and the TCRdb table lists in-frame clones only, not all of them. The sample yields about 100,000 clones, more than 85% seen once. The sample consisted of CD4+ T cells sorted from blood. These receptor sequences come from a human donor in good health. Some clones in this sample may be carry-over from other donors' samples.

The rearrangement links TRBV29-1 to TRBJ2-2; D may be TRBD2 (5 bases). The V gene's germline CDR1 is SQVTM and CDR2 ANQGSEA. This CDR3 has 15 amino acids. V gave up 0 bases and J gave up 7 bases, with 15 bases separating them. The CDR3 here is CSVEDPPGTGGELFF. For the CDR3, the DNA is TGCAGCGTTGAAGATCCTCCGGGAACTGGCGGGGAGCTGTTTTTT.

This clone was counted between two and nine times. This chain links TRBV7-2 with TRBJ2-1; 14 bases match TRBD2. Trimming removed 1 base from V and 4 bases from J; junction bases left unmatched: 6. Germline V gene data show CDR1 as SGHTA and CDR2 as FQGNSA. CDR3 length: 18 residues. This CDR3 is CASSLEGTSGRFYNEQFF. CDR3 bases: TGTGCCAGCAGCTTAGAAGGGACTAGCGGGAGATTTTACAATGAGCAGTTCTTC.

This chain's CDR3 is CASSNDRGDYGYTF. The CDR3, as DNA: TGCGCCAGCAGCAATGACAGGGGGGACTATGGCTACACCTTC. The chain joins TRBV5-1 to TRBJ1-2, with TRBD1 matching 9 bases. The V gene end was trimmed by 4 bases and the J gene end by 3 bases; junction bases not matched to a gene: 4. CDR3 length equals 14 residues. The germline CDR1 and CDR2 sequences are SGHRS and YFSETQ.

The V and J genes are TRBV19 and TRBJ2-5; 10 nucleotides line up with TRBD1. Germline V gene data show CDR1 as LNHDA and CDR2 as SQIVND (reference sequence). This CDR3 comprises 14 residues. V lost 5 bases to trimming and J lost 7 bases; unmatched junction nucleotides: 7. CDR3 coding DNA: TGTGCCAGTAGTTCGACAGGGGGCCGAGCGACCCAGTACTTC. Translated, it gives CASSSTGGRATQYF.

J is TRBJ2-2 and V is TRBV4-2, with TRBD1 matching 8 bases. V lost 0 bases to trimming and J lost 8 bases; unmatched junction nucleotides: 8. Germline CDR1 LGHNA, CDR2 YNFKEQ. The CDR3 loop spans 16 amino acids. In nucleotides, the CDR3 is TGTGCCAGCAGCCAAGATTTAGGGACAGGTGGAGGGGAGCTGTTTTTT. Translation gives CASSQDLGTGGGELFF.